This T cell receptor (beta chain) derives from a study of T cells after yellow fever vaccination. Overall study results and limits: There was a small share of clonotypes that showed up in both the CD4 and CD8 compartments.

Points on this clonotype: Its specificity is unknown.

Trimming cost V 0 bases and J 0 bases, with 12 bases left between them. The germline V gene has CDR1 SGHRS and CDR2 YFSETQ. The CDR3 has 17 residues. TCRdb passed the 5' RACE reads through MiXCR, listing each CDR3 protein once. The table lists 550,000 to 750,000 distinct CDR3 sequences, roughly 14% of them singletons. This chain links TRBV5-1 with TRBJ1-4; the D is unclear. The receptor comes from a man aged 25 to 40 who received the YFV17D yellow fever vaccine. The source was PBMCs, collected on the day of the yellow fever booster vaccination. The CDR3 region has the DNA TGCGCCAGCAGCTTGGCCGGCGGACGCGCAACTAATGAAAAACTGTTTTTT. This codes for CASSLAGGRATNEKLFF.